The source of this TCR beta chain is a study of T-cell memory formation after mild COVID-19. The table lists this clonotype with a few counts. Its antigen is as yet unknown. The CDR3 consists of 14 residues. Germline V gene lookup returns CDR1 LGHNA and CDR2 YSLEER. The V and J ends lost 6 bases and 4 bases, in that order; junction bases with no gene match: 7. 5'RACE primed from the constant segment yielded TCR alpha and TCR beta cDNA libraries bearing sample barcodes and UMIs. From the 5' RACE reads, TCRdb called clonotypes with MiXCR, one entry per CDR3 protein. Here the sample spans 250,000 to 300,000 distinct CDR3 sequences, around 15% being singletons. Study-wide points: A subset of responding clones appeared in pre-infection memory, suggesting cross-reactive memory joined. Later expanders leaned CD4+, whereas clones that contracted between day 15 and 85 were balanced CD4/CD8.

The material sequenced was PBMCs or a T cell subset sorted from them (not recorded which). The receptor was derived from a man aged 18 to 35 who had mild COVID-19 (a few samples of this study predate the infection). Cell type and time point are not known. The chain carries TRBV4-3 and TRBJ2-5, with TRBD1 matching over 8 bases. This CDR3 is CASSWTGIGETQYF. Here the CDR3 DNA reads TGCGCCAGCAGTTGGACAGGGATAGGAGAGACCCAGTACTTC.